This T cell receptor beta chain was observed in a study of tumor-infiltrating lymphocytes in primary liver carcinoma. Study overall: Surgery removed the patients' primary liver carcinoma. Whole-study findings and limits: Tumors reached a significantly greater top-250-clone fraction than blood did (p = 0.039). No comparison of CD4+ and CD8+ repertoires was made, since the samples were bulk unsorted.

The length of the CDR3 is 17 residues. V was cut by 3 bases and J by 4 bases, with 18 bases left in between. This clonotype was detected a few times. What it binds is not known. TCR beta cDNA was made from approximately 540 ng total RNA with a constant-region primer. Libraries for TCR beta were built through three nested multiplex PCR rounds, which together made up a slightly modified ARM-PCR procedure. TRBV1-TRBV30 forward primers paired with a C-beta reverse primer were used in the first two PCR rounds, which ran roughly 9 cycles each. TCRdb processed the multiplex PCR reads anew with MiXCR; each CDR3 protein has one entry. The sample shows 310,000 or so distinct CDR3 sequences, about 50% of them seen only once. Unsorted whole blood yielded blood RNA, and germline DNA was extracted as well.

The gene calls are TRBV12-3 or TRBV12-4 and TRBJ2-2; D perhaps matches TRBD2 (6 bases). The sample comprised peripheral blood. This clonotype originated in a woman between 25 and 40 years old with primary liver carcinoma and hepatitis B virus infection. This CDR3 reads CASSFPRGAYSTGELFF. CDR3 nucleotides: TGTGCCAGCAGTTTTCCCCGCGGGGCTTACAGCACCGGGGAGCTGTTTTTT.